The present T cell receptor beta chain was sequenced within a study of blood T cell repertoires in COVID-19. About the study: Nucleic acid was either cDNA or gDNA, and it came from T cells, B-cell-depleted T cells, or PBMCs.

Here immunoSEQ multiplex PCR was the method, and the copy in TCRdb shows in-frame clones only, minus some. This repertoire shows 250,000 or so clones, about 90% found once; its top ten account for about 3.5%. CDR1 SGDLS and CDR2 YYNGEE come from the germline V gene. The CDR3 loop spans 16 amino acids. V gave up 0 bases and J gave up 2 bases; unmatched junction bases: 5. Exposed enrollees encountered a COVID-19 case at some point within 2 weeks before study entry. Sample: PBMCs or T cells enriched from blood (not recorded which). The clonotype originates from a woman in her twenties or thirties who had been exposed to COVID-19. The chain is built from TRBV9 and TRBJ2-5, with 9 bases that match TRBD2. CDR3: CASSVGGLAVQETQYF. CDR3 nucleotides: TGTGCCAGCAGCGTAGGGGGACTAGCAGTACAAGAGACCCAGTACTTC. The full variable domain, rest sourced from reference TRBV9 and TRBJ2-5, is DSGVTQTPKHLITATGQRVTLRCSPRSGDLSVYWYQQSLDQGLQFLIQYYNGEERAKGNILERFSAQQFPDLHSELNLSSLELGDSALYFCASSVGGLAVQETQYFGPGTRLLVL.